This T cell receptor (beta chain) derives from a study of cytomegalovirus exposure and HLA in healthy donors. This CDR3 region has 16 residues. V lost 4 bases, J lost 3 bases, and 16 bases lay in between. Germline-derived CDR1 and CDR2 are MNHNS and SASEGT. The study's findings and limits: The investigators catalogued 180 or so TCR beta chains as cytomegalovirus-associated.

The study ran its PCR with 60 Vbeta and 13 Jbeta primers. The data were produced by immunoSEQ multiplex PCR, yet TCRdb's version contains in-frame clones alone and is incomplete. The sample shows nearly 200,000 clones, approximately 83% of them seen only once. This clone turned up a few times. Its antigen is as yet unknown. The sequence was collected from a boy aged 2-15 years in good health and CMV-seronegative. The chain couples TRBV6-1 to TRBJ2-4, with D possibly being TRBD2 (6 bases). What was sequenced was PBMCs. The DNA of the CDR3 is TGTGCCAGCAGTGTGAATAGCGGTGGAGACAAAAACATTCAGTACTTC. Its protein is CASSVNSGGDKNIQYF.